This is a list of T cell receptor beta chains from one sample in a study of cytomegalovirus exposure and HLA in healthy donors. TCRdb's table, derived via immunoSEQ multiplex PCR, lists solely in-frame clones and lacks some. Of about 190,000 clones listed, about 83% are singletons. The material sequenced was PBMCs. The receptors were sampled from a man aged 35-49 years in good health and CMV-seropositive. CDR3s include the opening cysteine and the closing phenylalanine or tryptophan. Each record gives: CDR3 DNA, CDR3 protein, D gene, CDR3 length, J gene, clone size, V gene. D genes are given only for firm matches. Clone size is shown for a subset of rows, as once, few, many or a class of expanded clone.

CDR3nt: TGTGCCAGCAGTCCAAACCAGGGGTACGGGGAGACCCAGTACTTC; CDR3aa: CASSPNQGYGETQYF; d_gene: -; len: 15; j_gene: TRBJ2-5; abundance: -; v_gene: TRBV6-5
CDR3nt: TGTGCCAGCAGCTCAGCGGGGGCCAACTATGGCTACACCTTC; CDR3aa: CASSSAGANYGYTF; d_gene: -; len: 14; j_gene: TRBJ1-2; abundance: few; v_gene: TRBV7-2
CDR3nt: TGCGCCACGTTAGCCAAAAACATTCAGTACTTC; CDR3aa: CATLAKNIQYF; d_gene: -; len: 11; j_gene: TRBJ2-4; abundance: -; v_gene: TRBV10-2
CDR3nt: TGCGCCAGCAGCCCTAGGGTCGGGAGGGCCCCTGAGCAGTTCTTC; CDR3aa: CASSPRVGRAPEQFF; d_gene: TRBD2; len: 15; j_gene: TRBJ2-1; abundance: -; v_gene: TRBV5-1
CDR3nt: TGTGCCAGCAGCTTAAGGACTAGCGAGGTGAATGAGCAGTTCTTC; CDR3aa: CASSLRTSEVNEQFF; d_gene: TRBD2; len: 15; j_gene: TRBJ2-1; abundance: few; v_gene: TRBV7-9
CDR3nt: TGTGCCAGCAGTGCCACGAACACCGGGGAGCTGTTTTTT; CDR3aa: CASSATNTGELFF; d_gene: -; len: 13; j_gene: TRBJ2-2; abundance: few; v_gene: TRBV6-4
CDR3nt: TGTGCCAGCAGGACAGGTTCCTCTGGGGCCAACGTCCTGACTTTC; CDR3aa: CASRTGSSGANVLTF; d_gene: -; len: 15; j_gene: TRBJ2-6; abundance: -; v_gene: TRBV7-3
CDR3nt: TGTGCCAGCAGTGGGGAAACAGGGGGCACTGAAGCTTTCTTT; CDR3aa: CASSGETGGTEAFF; d_gene: TRBD1; len: 14; j_gene: TRBJ1-1; abundance: once; v_gene: TRBV2
CDR3nt: TGCGCCAGCAGCGAACCGCAGGGCGAGCAGTACTTC; CDR3aa: CASSEPQGEQYF; d_gene: -; len: 12; j_gene: TRBJ2-7; abundance: few; v_gene: TRBV5-1
CDR3nt: TGTGCCAGCAGCCTGGGACTGCGTAGCGATCAGCCCCAGCATTTT; CDR3aa: CASSLGLRSDQPQHF; d_gene: -; len: 15; j_gene: TRBJ1-5; abundance: -; v_gene: TRBV5-8
CDR3nt: TGTGCCAGCAGCGGCCAGGGGAAAGAGACCCAGTACTTC; CDR3aa: CASSGQGKETQYF; d_gene: -; len: 13; j_gene: TRBJ2-5; abundance: -; v_gene: TRBV11-3
CDR3nt: TGTGCCAGCAGTTATCCCAGTGGGGGCGGTGACTATGGCTACACCTTC; CDR3aa: CASSYPSGGGDYGYTF; d_gene: -; len: 16; j_gene: TRBJ1-2; abundance: -; v_gene: TRBV6-5
CDR3nt: TGCGCCAGCAGCTTGGTAGCGGGAGGAGGAAATGAGCAGTTCTTC; CDR3aa: CASSLVAGGGNEQFF; d_gene: TRBD2; len: 15; j_gene: TRBJ2-1; abundance: -; v_gene: TRBV5-1
CDR3nt: TGCAGCGTGGATGACGGGATTAACTATGGCTACACCTTC; CDR3aa: CSVDDGINYGYTF; d_gene: -; len: 13; j_gene: TRBJ1-2; abundance: -; v_gene: TRBV29-1
CDR3nt: TGTGCCAGTAACAATGGGAGGGGTACTGAAGCTTTCTTT; CDR3aa: CASNNGRGTEAFF; d_gene: -; len: 13; j_gene: TRBJ1-1; abundance: -; v_gene: TRBV19
CDR3nt: TGTGCCAGCAGCTCCCTTGGCGAGGACACTGAAGCTTTCTTT; CDR3aa: CASSSLGEDTEAFF; d_gene: -; len: 14; j_gene: TRBJ1-1; abundance: -; v_gene: TRBV7-6
CDR3nt: TGTGCCAGCAGCTTAGTCGGCGGTGATCAGCCCCAGCATTTT; CDR3aa: CASSLVGGDQPQHF; d_gene: -; len: 14; j_gene: TRBJ1-5; abundance: once; v_gene: TRBV7-9
CDR3nt: TGCGCCAGCAGCTTGAGATCGCAGAGGAGCTCCTACGAGCAGTACTTC; CDR3aa: CASSLRSQRSSYEQYF; d_gene: -; len: 16; j_gene: TRBJ2-7; abundance: -; v_gene: TRBV5-1
CDR3nt: TGTGCCAGCAGCCAAGGAACTAGCTTTGGCTCCCAAGAGACCCAGTACTTC; CDR3aa: CASSQGTSFGSQETQYF; d_gene: -; len: 17; j_gene: TRBJ2-5; abundance: -; v_gene: TRBV4-2
CDR3nt: TGTGCCAGCAGCTTAGGATCGTCAGGGAGGAATGAAAAACTGTTTTTT; CDR3aa: CASSLGSSGRNEKLFF; d_gene: -; len: 16; j_gene: TRBJ1-4; abundance: -; v_gene: TRBV11-2
CDR3nt: TGTGCCAGCAGTGAAGGGACATTCCACGAGCAGTACTTC; CDR3aa: CASSEGTFHEQYF; d_gene: -; len: 13; j_gene: TRBJ2-7; abundance: -; v_gene: TRBV2
CDR3nt: TGTGCCAGCAGTTTATTAATAGCCCGGGGGACCCAGTACTTC; CDR3aa: CASSLLIARGTQYF; d_gene: -; len: 14; j_gene: TRBJ2-5; abundance: -; v_gene: TRBV27
CDR3nt: TGTGCCAGCAGCCTACTAGCGTATAGCTCCTACAATGAGCAGTTCTTC; CDR3aa: CASSLLAYSSYNEQFF; d_gene: TRBD2; len: 16; j_gene: TRBJ2-1; abundance: -; v_gene: TRBV9
CDR3nt: TGTGCCAGCAGCTTAGACGGACTAGCGGGACCCGCCGAGCAGTTCTTC; CDR3aa: CASSLDGLAGPAEQFF; d_gene: TRBD2; len: 16; j_gene: TRBJ2-1; abundance: -; v_gene: TRBV11-3
CDR3nt: TGTGCCAGCTCACCAGGGAACTACAATGAGCAGTTCTTC; CDR3aa: CASSPGNYNEQFF; d_gene: -; len: 13; j_gene: TRBJ2-1; abundance: -; v_gene: TRBV6-6
CDR3nt: TGTGCCAGCAGCCCCTGGGGGGGAACTAGTGAAAAACTGTTTTTT; CDR3aa: CASSPWGGTSEKLFF; d_gene: -; len: 15; j_gene: TRBJ1-4; abundance: -; v_gene: TRBV5-6
CDR3nt: TGTGCCTGGAGGGCGGACAGCTACACCGGGGAGCTGTTTTTT; CDR3aa: CAWRADSYTGELFF; d_gene: -; len: 14; j_gene: TRBJ2-2; abundance: -; v_gene: TRBV30
CDR3nt: TGCGCCAGCAGTCCCGGACAGCTTAACTATGGCTACACCTTC; CDR3aa: CASSPGQLNYGYTF; d_gene: -; len: 14; j_gene: TRBJ1-2; abundance: -; v_gene: TRBV5-1
CDR3nt: TGCGCCAGCAGCAGTTTGTCGGGACTAGCGGGACCAGATACGCAGTATTTT; CDR3aa: CASSSLSGLAGPDTQYF; d_gene: TRBD2; len: 17; j_gene: TRBJ2-3; abundance: once; v_gene: TRBV5-1
CDR3nt: TGCAGCGTTGAAGTAGGACAGGGGGCCCACAATGAGCAGTTCTTC; CDR3aa: CSVEVGQGAHNEQFF; d_gene: TRBD1; len: 15; j_gene: TRBJ2-1; abundance: -; v_gene: TRBV29-1
CDR3nt: TGTGCCAGCAGTGAACGAGGAACCTACGAGCAGTACTTC; CDR3aa: CASSERGTYEQYF; d_gene: -; len: 13; j_gene: TRBJ2-7; abundance: -; v_gene: TRBV6-1
CDR3nt: TGTGCCAGCAGCTTAGAAGCTGGCCGGGGTAATCAGCCCCAGCATTTT; CDR3aa: CASSLEAGRGNQPQHF; d_gene: -; len: 16; j_gene: TRBJ1-5; abundance: -; v_gene: TRBV7-2
CDR3nt: TGTGCCAGCAGCCAACCAGTCCTAACTAGCGGGACGTATGAGCAGTTCTTC; CDR3aa: CASSQPVLTSGTYEQFF; d_gene: TRBD2; len: 17; j_gene: TRBJ2-1; abundance: -; v_gene: TRBV4-2
CDR3nt: TGTGCCAGCAGCTTGGTATCAGGTGGGCTTTACTACGAGCAGTACTTC; CDR3aa: CASSLVSGGLYYEQYF; d_gene: -; len: 16; j_gene: TRBJ2-7; abundance: -; v_gene: TRBV5-6
CDR3nt: TGTGCCAGCAGCTCGCCGCAGGGTGACTATGGCTACACCTTC; CDR3aa: CASSSPQGDYGYTF; d_gene: -; len: 14; j_gene: TRBJ1-2; abundance: -; v_gene: TRBV7-8
CDR3nt: TGTGCCACCGGGCGGGCCTATGGCTACACCTTC; CDR3aa: CATGRAYGYTF; d_gene: -; len: 11; j_gene: TRBJ1-2; abundance: -; v_gene: TRBV28
CDR3nt: TGTGCCAGCAGCCTCCAGGGGGCGTCCGGGGAGCTGTTTTTT; CDR3aa: CASSLQGASGELFF; d_gene: TRBD1; len: 14; j_gene: TRBJ2-2; abundance: -; v_gene: TRBV7-2